This TCR beta chain was captured by sequencing in a study of neoadjuvant anti-PD-1 for oral cavity cancer. In the study overall: Around day 43, patients without progression received a fourth nivolumab dose before surgery.

TCRdb keeps only in-frame clones here, not all; method: immunoSEQ multiplex PCR. The sample carries more than 7,000 clones, 48% recorded once. General study points: Treg/Th17 ratio rose with pretreatment blood and fell with post-treatment tumor TCRbeta clonality.

The CDR3 totals 14 residues. The ends lost 4 bases at V and 0 bases at J; junction bases unmatched: 3. Germline V gene lookup returns CDR1 GTSNPN and CDR2 SVGIG (reference sequence). Details on this clone: Its antigen is not known.

This sample comprised tumor tissue, obtained before nivolumab (anti-PD-1) treatment. This TCR was sampled from a person aged 35-79 years with oral cavity squamous cell carcinoma. This chain joins TRBV30 and TRBJ2-7; TRBD2 matches 10 bases. CDR3 in DNA: TGTGCCTGGACTAGCGGGAGATTCTCCTACGAGCAGTACTTC. Translated, it gives CAWTSGRFSYEQYF.